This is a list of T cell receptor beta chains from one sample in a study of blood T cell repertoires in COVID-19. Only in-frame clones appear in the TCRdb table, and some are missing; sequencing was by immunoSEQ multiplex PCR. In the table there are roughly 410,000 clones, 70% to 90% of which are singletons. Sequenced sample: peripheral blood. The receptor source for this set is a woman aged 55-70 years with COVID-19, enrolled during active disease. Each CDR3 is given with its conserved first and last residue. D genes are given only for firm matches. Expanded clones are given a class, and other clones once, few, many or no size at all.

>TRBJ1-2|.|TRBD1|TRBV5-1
TGCGCCAGCAGCTCGCCGGCAGGGGGAAACGGCTACACCTTC
CASSSPAGGNGYTF
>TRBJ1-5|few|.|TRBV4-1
TGCGCCAGCAGCCTCAGGGTCGGGAATCAGCCCCAGCATTTT
CASSLRVGNQPQHF
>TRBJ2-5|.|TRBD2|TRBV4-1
TGCGCCAGCAGCCATCCGACTAGCGGGGGGAAAGAGACCCAGTACTTC
CASSHPTSGGKETQYF
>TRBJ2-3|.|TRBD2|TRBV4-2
TGTGCCAGCAGCCAAGAATCCGGACTAGCGGGGAGGGGACCTCGAGATACGCAGTATTTT
CASSQESGLAGRGPRDTQYF
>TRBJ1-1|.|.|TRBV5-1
TGCGCCAGCACTGGGGGGACGGGGAACACTGAAGCTTTCTTT
CASTGGTGNTEAFF
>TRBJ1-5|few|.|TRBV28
TGTGCCAGCAGTCTCGCCGGACAGCTCAATCAGCCCCAGCATTTT
CASSLAGQLNQPQHF
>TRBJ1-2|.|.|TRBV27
TGTGCCAGCAGTTTGGACCGATGGGCAGGGCAGACCTATGGCTACACCTTC
CASSLDRWAGQTYGYTF
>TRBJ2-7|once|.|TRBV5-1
TGCGCCAGCAGCTCGCAGGGGGGCTCCTACGAGCAGTACTTC
CASSSQGGSYEQYF
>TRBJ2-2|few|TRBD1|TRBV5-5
TGTGCCAGCACTTCCGGGACAGGGTGGACCGGGGAGCTGTTTTTT
CASTSGTGWTGELFF
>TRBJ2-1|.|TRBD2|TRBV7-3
TGTGCCAGCAGCAAACGGAGCGGGGGGACCTACAATGAGCAGTTCTTC
CASSKRSGGTYNEQFF
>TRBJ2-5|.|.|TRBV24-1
TGTGCCACCAGTGATTTCGTGGCGGGGAAAGAGACCCAGTACTTC
CATSDFVAGKETQYF
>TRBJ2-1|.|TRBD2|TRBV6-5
TGTGCCAGCCGGGGGGATTCCTACAATGAGCAGTTCTTC
CASRGDSYNEQFF
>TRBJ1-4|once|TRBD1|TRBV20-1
TGCAGTGCTAGTATAATTCCGGGACAGGGATTCACTAATGAAAAACTGTTTTTT
CSASIIPGQGFTNEKLFF
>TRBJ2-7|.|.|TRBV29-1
TGCAGCGTTGCCAGCCAGGGGCCCTACGAGCAGTACTTC
CSVASQGPYEQYF
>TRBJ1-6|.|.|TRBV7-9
TGTGCCAGCAGCTTACTTTCCCCAGGGGCGAGCTCCTATAATTCACCCCTCCACTTT
CASSLLSPGASSYNSPLHF
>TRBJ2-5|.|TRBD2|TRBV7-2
TGTGCCAGCAGCTTAGTCCCTCTAGCGGGGGGGCAAGAGACCCAGTACTTC
CASSLVPLAGGQETQYF
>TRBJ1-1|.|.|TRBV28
TGTGCCAGCAGTTTACCGGGGTGGAACACTGAAGCTTTCTTT
CASSLPGWNTEAFF
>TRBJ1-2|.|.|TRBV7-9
TGTGCCAGCAGCAGCGGCCTTTACGATGGCTACACCTTC
CASSSGLYDGYTF
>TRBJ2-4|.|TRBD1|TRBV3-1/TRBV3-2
TGTGCCAGCAGCCCCGGGACAGGCCGTGGGGCCAAAAACATTCAGTACTTC
CASSPGTGRGAKNIQYF
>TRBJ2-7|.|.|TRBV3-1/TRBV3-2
TGTGCCAGCAGCCAAGCTTCCTACGAGCAGTACTTC
CASSQASYEQYF
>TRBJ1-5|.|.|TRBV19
TGTGCCAGTATTGGGGGAGGAGGAAGCAATCAGCCCCAGCATTTT
CASIGGGGSNQPQHF
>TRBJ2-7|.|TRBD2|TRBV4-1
TGCGCCAGCAGCCAGGGACTAGCGGGGTTCTCCTACGAGCAGTACTTC
CASSQGLAGFSYEQYF
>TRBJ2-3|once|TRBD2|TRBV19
TGTGCCAGTAGTTCGACTAGCGGGGGGGCCGATACGCAGTATTTT
CASSSTSGGADTQYF
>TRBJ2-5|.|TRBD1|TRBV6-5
TGTGCCAGCAGCCGCGGACAGGGGTACCAAGAGACCCAGTACTTC
CASSRGQGYQETQYF
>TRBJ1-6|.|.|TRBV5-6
TGTGCCAGCAGCCCGGCCGGTAACAGGGAATCGCATTCACCCCTCCACTTT
CASSPAGNRESHSPLHF
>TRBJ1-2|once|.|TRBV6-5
TGTGCCAGCAGTTACAATGAGGGCGCTAACTATGGCTACACCTTC
CASSYNEGANYGYTF
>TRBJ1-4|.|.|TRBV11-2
TGTGCCAGCAGCTTAGACAGACGAGGGGAAAAACTGTTTTTT
CASSLDRRGEKLFF
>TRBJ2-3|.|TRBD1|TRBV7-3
TGTGCCAGCAGCCCGGGACAGGGGGTAAATACGCAGTATTTT
CASSPGQGVNTQYF
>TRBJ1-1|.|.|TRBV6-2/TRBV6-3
TGTGCCAGCAGTTACCCGGTGAACACTGAAGCTTTCTTT
CASSYPVNTEAFF
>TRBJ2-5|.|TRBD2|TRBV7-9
TGTGCCAGCAGCCCACTAGCGGGGGGGTCAGAGACCCAGTACTTC
CASSPLAGGSETQYF
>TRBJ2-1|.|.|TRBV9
TGTGCCAGCAGCGTCACCGGGTCCTACAATGAGCAGTTCTTC
CASSVTGSYNEQFF
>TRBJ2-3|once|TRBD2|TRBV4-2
TGTGCCAGCAGCCAAGATCAACTAGCGGGTACCATCACAGATACGCAGTATTTT
CASSQDQLAGTITDTQYF
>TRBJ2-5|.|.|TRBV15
TGTGCCACCGAAAGGCCCGCGGGGCCCGAAAAGACCCAGTACTTC
CATERPAGPEKTQYF
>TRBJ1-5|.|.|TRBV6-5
TGTGCCAGCAGTTACACCCAGGGTAGCAATCAGCCCCAGCATTTT
CASSYTQGSNQPQHF
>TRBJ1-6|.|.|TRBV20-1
TGCAGTGCTGGGACAAATTCACCCCTCCACTTT
CSAGTNSPLHF
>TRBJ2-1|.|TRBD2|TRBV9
TGTGCCAGCACTAGCGGGGGGGCGTCCTACAATGAGCAGTTCTTC
CASTSGGASYNEQFF
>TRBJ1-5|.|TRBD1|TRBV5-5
TGTGCCAGCAGCTTGCGGGGACAGGGGGGTCAGCCCCAGCATTTT
CASSLRGQGGQPQHF
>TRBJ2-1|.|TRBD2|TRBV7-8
TGTGCCAGCAGCTTAGGCAGCGGGGGTTACAATGAGCAGTTCTTC
CASSLGSGGYNEQFF
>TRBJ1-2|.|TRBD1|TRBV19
TGTGCCAGCAACAGGGGGGACTATGGCTACACCTTC
CASNRGDYGYTF
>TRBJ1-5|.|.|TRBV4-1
TGCGCCAGCAGTCACAAGATAGGCAGCTCAAACCGAGGGAATCAGCCCCAGCATTTT
CASSHKIGSSNRGNQPQHF
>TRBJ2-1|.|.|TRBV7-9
TGTGCCAGCAGCTTCCCGGGGGACAATGAGCAGTTCTTC
CASSFPGDNEQFF
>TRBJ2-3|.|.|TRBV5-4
TGTGCCAGCAGCTTGGCGGGTAGCGTTCCTAACCCAGATACGCAGTATTTT
CASSLAGSVPNPDTQYF
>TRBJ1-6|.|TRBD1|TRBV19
TGTGCCAGTAGTGGCCGGGACAGGGGGCATTCACCCCTCCACTTT
CASSGRDRGHSPLHF
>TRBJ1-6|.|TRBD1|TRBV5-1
TGCGCCAGCAGCTTCGGGACAGATAATTCACCCCTCCACTTT
CASSFGTDNSPLHF
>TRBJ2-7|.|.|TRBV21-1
TGTGCCAGCAGCAAACACCTCGGGGGGGCGCGGGGAGAGCAGTACTTC
CASSKHLGGARGEQYF
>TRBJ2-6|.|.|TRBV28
TGTGCCAGCAGTTTATTGAGGTCTGGGGCCAACGTCCTGACTTTC
CASSLLRSGANVLTF
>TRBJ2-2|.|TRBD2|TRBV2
TGTGCCAGCAGTGAGGTGTGGGGGGGTAACACCGGGGAGCTGTTTTTT
CASSEVWGGNTGELFF
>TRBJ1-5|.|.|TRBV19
TGTGCCAGTAACAATCAAGGCAGGGTCAATCAGCCCCAGCATTTT
CASNNQGRVNQPQHF
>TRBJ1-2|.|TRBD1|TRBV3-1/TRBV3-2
TGTGCCAGCAGCCAAGGGGGGACAGTGGTGTATGGCTACACCTTC
CASSQGGTVVYGYTF
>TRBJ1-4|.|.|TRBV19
TGTGCCAGTAGTATCATAGTTGCGTCAGGGACTAATGAAAAACTGTTTTTT
CASSIIVASGTNEKLFF
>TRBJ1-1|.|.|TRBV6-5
TGTGCCAGCAGTCTACAGGTATTTGGCACTGAAGCTTTCTTT
CASSLQVFGTEAFF
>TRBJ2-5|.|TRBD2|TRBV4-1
TGCGCCAGCAGCCGGGGGACTAGCGGACAAGAGACCCAGTACTTC
CASSRGTSGQETQYF
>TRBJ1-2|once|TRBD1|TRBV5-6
TGTGCCAGCAAAGTCCCGGGACAGGGAATCGGTGGCTACACCTTC
CASKVPGQGIGGYTF
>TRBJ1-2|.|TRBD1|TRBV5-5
TGTGCCAGCAGCTTGACCGGGACAGGGCTCGATGGCTACACCTTC
CASSLTGTGLDGYTF
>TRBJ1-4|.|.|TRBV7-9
TGTGCCAGCAGCTTAACCACACAAAAACTGTTTTTT
CASSLTTQKLFF
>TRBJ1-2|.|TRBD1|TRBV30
TGTGCCTGGAGAAGGGACAGGGACTATGGCTACACCTTC
CAWRRDRDYGYTF
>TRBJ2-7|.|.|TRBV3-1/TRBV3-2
TGTGCCAGCAGCCGTCGAGGGTCGGACGAGCAGTACTTC
CASSRRGSDEQYF
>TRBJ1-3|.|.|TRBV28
TGTGCCAGCAGTCGTAGGACATCTGGAAACACCATATATTTT
CASSRRTSGNTIYF
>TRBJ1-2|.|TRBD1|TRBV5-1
TGCGCCAGCAGCCTGGGACAGGAATATGGCTACACCTTC
CASSLGQEYGYTF